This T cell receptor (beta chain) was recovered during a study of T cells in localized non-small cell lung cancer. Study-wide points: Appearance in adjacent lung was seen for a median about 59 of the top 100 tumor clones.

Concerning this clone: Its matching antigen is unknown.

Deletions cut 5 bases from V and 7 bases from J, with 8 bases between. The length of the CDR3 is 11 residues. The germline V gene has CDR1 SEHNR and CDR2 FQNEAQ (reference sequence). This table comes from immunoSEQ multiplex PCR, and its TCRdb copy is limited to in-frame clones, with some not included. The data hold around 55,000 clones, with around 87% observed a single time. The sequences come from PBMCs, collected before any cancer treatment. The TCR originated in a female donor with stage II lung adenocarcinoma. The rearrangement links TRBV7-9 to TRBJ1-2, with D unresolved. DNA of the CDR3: TGTGCCAGCAGCCCCCCTGGTGGCTACACCTTC. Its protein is CASSPPGGYTF.